Presented here are 23 T cell receptor beta chains from one specimen sequenced in a study of blood T cell repertoires in COVID-19 (dated by TCRdb to about 2020). Libraries were made using the immunoSEQ multiplex PCR assay. TCRdb took over this immuneACCESS table, retaining in-frame rearrangements with V and J assigned. Such tables are incomplete; in checked studies, under half of the missing clones stem from an unresolved V gene, and the remainder is unexplained. Across this sample there are some 270,000 clones, with 70% to 90% seen only once. The ten most abundant clones make up 8.5% to 9.5% of the sample. Sequenced input: PBMCs or T cells enriched from blood (not recorded which). The receptors derive from a woman aged 50 to 65 with acute COVID-19.

The chain joins TRBV9 to TRBJ2-1, with TRBD2 identical over 10 bases. This CDR3 contains 14 residues. CDR1 and CDR2 (germline): SGDLS, YYNGEE. Trimming removed 5 bases from V and 7 bases from J; junction bases left unmatched: 6. The CDR3 DNA follows: TGTGCCAGCAGTCCGAGCGGGGGGGAGAATGAGCAGTTCTTC. Amino acids: CASSPSGGENEQFF. Looking up the rest from reference TRBV9 and TRBJ2-1 gives the full variable domain: DSGVTQTPKHLITATGQRVTLRCSPRSGDLSVYWYQQSLDQGLQFLIQYYNGEERAKGNILERFSAQQFPDLHSELNLSSLELGDSALYFCASSPSGGENEQFFGPGTRLTVL.

The V gene is TRBV4-3, the J gene TRBJ2-2, with 14 bases identical to TRBD2. The CDR3 has 18 residues. Germline V gene data show CDR1 as LGHNA and CDR2 as YSLEER. Trimming cost V 4 bases and J 1 base; bases outside gene matches: 5. CDR3 in DNA: TGCGCCAGCAGCCGAGGACTAGCGGGGGGATTGAACACCGGGGAGCTGTTTTTT. Its translation: CASSRGLAGGLNTGELFF.

The chain couples TRBV6-4 to TRBJ1-1; the D gene is possibly TRBD1 (5 bases). Deletions cut 6 bases from V and 1 base from J, with 15 bases between. Germline V gives CDR1 MRHNA, CDR2 SNTAGT. This CDR3 is 15 amino acids long. The CDR3 reads CASRTEASPNTEAFF. The CDR3 region has the DNA TGTGCCAGCAGGACAGAAGCCTCCCCGAACACTGAAGCTTTCTTT.

The genes are TRBV6-5 and TRBJ1-6; 9 bases are shared with TRBD1. V was clipped by 6 bases and J by 10 bases; unmatched bases: 7. The CDR3 consists of 14 residues. CDR1 is MNHEY and CDR2 is SVGAGI in the germline V gene. In nucleotides, the CDR3 is TGTGCCAGCAGCCCCGGGACAGGGTACTCACCCCTCCACTTT. Its translation is CASSPGTGYSPLHF.

The chain recombines TRBV13 with TRBJ2-7, with 7 positions matching TRBD1. The CDR3 length is 14 residues. From germline, CDR1 is PRHDT and CDR2 FYEKMQ (reference sequence). V lost 5 bases to trimming and J lost 5 bases; unmatched junction nucleotides: 9. This chain's CDR3 is CASSQTGTDNEQYF. In nucleotides, the CDR3 is TGTGCCAGCAGCCAGACAGGGACAGACAACGAGCAGTACTTC.

In DNA, the CDR3 is TGTGCCAGCAGCCAAGGAGGGCAGAACATATATTTT. As protein: CASSQGGQNIYF. V usage is TRBV3-1 (or the pseudogene TRBV3-2) and J usage is TRBJ1-3; D unclear. Germline V lookup: CDR1 LGHDT, CDR2 YNNKEL (reference sequence). V was shortened by 1 base and J by 12 bases, with 10 bases between the two germline ends. The CDR3 loop spans 12 amino acids.

This clone occurred once. The V and J genes are TRBV9 and TRBJ2-2; 8 nucleotides line up with TRBD2. Germline V lookup: CDR1 SGDLS, CDR2 YYNGEE. The V and J ends lost 4 bases and 4 bases, in that order; junction bases with no gene match: 6. The CDR3 spans 15 residues. The CDR3 is CASSFSGGATGELFF. CDR3 coding DNA: TGTGCCAGCAGCTTCTCGGGGGGGGCCACCGGGGAGCTGTTTTTT.

The count of this clone is one. J is TRBJ1-3 and V is TRBV19; D ambiguous. The V gene's germline CDR1 is LNHDA and CDR2 SQIVND (reference sequence). This CDR3 contains 14 residues. With 6 bases removed from V and 0 bases from J, the gap between germline ends came to 9 bases. The CDR3 protein is CASREQYSGNTIYF. CDR3 bases: TGTGCCAGTAGAGAACAGTACTCTGGAAACACCATATATTTT.

CDR3 coding DNA: TGTGCCAGCAGCTTAGGAGGAGGAGGGGTCATCAATCAGCCCCAGCATTTT. This translates into CASSLGGGGVINQPQHF. The chain recombines TRBV7-2 with TRBJ1-5; the D gene is possibly TRBD1 (5 bases). Germline V CDR1 and CDR2: SGHTA, FQGNSA. The CDR3 consists of 17 residues. With 1 base removed from V and 3 bases from J, the gap between germline ends came to 16 bases.

The rearrangement links TRBV6-1 to TRBJ1-5; 10 bases agree with TRBD1. The germline V gene has CDR1 MNHNS and CDR2 SASEGT. The CDR3 sequence is 15 residues long. V trimming: 3 bases; J trimming: 6 bases; junction bases outside the gene matches: 5. CDR3 bases: TGTGCCAGCAGTGAGAATTGGGACAGGGGTCAGCCCCAGCATTTT. It translates to CASSENWDRGQPQHF.

The genes are TRBV19 and TRBJ1-4; D is ambiguous. The length of the CDR3 is 15 residues. The germline gives CDR1 LNHDA, CDR2 SQIVND (reference sequence). V was pared by 1 base and J by 0 bases, with 6 bases between. The CDR3 DNA reads TGTGCCAGTAGTATAGTCGGTGCAACTAATGAAAAACTGTTTTTT. Translation gives CASSIVGATNEKLFF. The whole variable domain, remainder taken from reference TRBV19 and TRBJ1-4, is DGGITQSPKYLFRKEGQNVTLSCEQNLNHDAMYWYRQDPGQGLRLIYYSQIVNDFQKGDIAEGYSVSREKKESFPLTVTSAQKNPTAFYLCASSIVGATNEKLFFGSGTQLSVL.

The chain combines TRBV30 with TRBJ1-1; D possibly corresponds to TRBD1 (5 bases). V shed 4 bases and J shed 1 base, with 10 bases lying between them. Germline CDR1 and CDR2: GTSNPN and SVGIG (reference sequence). The CDR3 has 13 amino acids. CDR3 DNA: TGTGCCTGGACCGGACACTCGAACACTGAAGCTTTCTTT. It is translated as CAWTGHSNTEAFF.

This chain connects TRBV5-1 to TRBJ2-7; D possibly corresponds to TRBD1 (6 bases). The V gene's germline CDR1 is SGHRS and CDR2 YFSETQ. Between the trimmed V and J ends, which lost 4 bases and 2 bases, there was a span of 10 bases. The CDR3 consists of 13 residues. This chain's CDR3 is CASSQTGAYEQYF. CDR3 nucleotides: TGCGCCAGCAGCCAGACAGGAGCCTACGAGCAGTACTTC. Full variable domain (outside the CDR3, taken from reference TRBV5-1 and TRBJ2-7): KAGVTQTPRYLIKTRGQQVTLSCSPISGHRSVSWYQQTPGQGLQFLFEYFSETQRNKGNFPGRFSGRQFSNSRSEMNVSTLELGDSALYLCASSQTGAYEQYFGPGTRLTVT.

This clone appeared a single time. The chain joins TRBV4-3 to TRBJ1-3; 8 positions agree with TRBD1. The CDR3 has 16 amino acids. V was pared by 2 bases and J by 1 base, with 4 bases of the junction left unmatched. Germline assignment: CDR1 LGHNA and CDR2 YSLEER. Here the CDR3 reads CASSQWDRKSGNTIYF. As DNA, the CDR3 is TGCGCCAGCAGCCAATGGGACAGGAAATCTGGAAACACCATATATTTT.

The chain joins TRBV6-2 or TRBV6-3 to TRBJ1-2; 7 nucleotides agree with TRBD1. The CDR3 runs to 15 residues. CDR1 and CDR2 from the germline V gene are MNHEY and SVGEGT. With 8 bases clipped from V and 7 bases from J, the junction kept 16 bases outside the gene matches. CDR3 nucleotides: TGTGCCAGCGGCCTAAACAGGGGTCTGAGTGTTGGCTACACCTTC. It codes for CASGLNRGLSVGYTF.

V gene TRBV19 combines with J gene TRBJ1-5; 8 bases match TRBD1. From germline, CDR1 is LNHDA and CDR2 SQIVND (reference sequence). CDR3 length: 13 residues. The V and J ends lost 6 bases and 5 bases, in that order; junction bases with no gene match: 3. The CDR3 loop reads CASRTQGDQPQHF. In DNA form, the CDR3 reads TGTGCCAGTAGGACACAGGGGGATCAGCCCCAGCATTTT.

The rearrangement joins TRBV4-2 to TRBJ1-2; D remains ambiguous. This CDR3 has 15 amino acids. V lost 3 bases and J lost 6, with 17 bases in between. Germline V gene sequence: CDR1 LGHNA, CDR2 YNFKEQ. Written as DNA, the CDR3 is TGTGCCAGCAGCCAGAAGGTGAACGGGGATAATGGCTACACCTTC. Its protein product is CASSQKVNGDNGYTF.

The chain combines TRBV3-1 (or the pseudogene TRBV3-2) with TRBJ1-1, with D possibly being TRBD1 (5 bases). This CDR3 comprises 14 residues. Germline CDR1 is LGHDT and CDR2 is YNNKEL (reference sequence). Trimming shortened V by 4 bases and J by 3 bases, and 12 bases separated the two germline ends. The CDR3 sequence is CASSRGGWDTEAFF. DNA for the CDR3: TGTGCCAGCAGCCGCGGGGGATGGGACACTGAAGCTTTCTTT.

The rearrangement joins TRBV5-4 to TRBJ2-1, with a possible D match to TRBD1 (6 bases). The CDR3 has 13 amino acids. V was trimmed by 4 bases and J by 6 bases, leaving 11 bases between them. Germline CDR1 SGHNT, CDR2 YYREEE (reference sequence). This CDR3 is CASSQTGFNEQFF. CDR3 bases: TGTGCCAGCAGCCAGACAGGATTCAATGAGCAGTTCTTC.

The chain has TRBV10-3 and TRBJ1-6; the D is unclear. The CDR3 consists of 14 residues. V was shortened by 3 bases and J by 8 bases, with 11 bases between the two germline ends. CDR1 and CDR2 (germline): ENHRY, SYGVKD. Written as DNA, the CDR3 is TGTGCCATCAGTGAATTTCTCGGAGATTCACCCCTCCACTTT. The encoded protein is CAISEFLGDSPLHF.

The chain couples TRBV6-2 or TRBV6-3 to TRBJ2-1, with a possible D match to TRBD2 (5 bases). The length of the CDR3 is 14 residues. Germline V CDR1 and CDR2: MNHEY, SVGEGT. V was clipped by 5 bases and J by 9 bases, with 17 bases between them. As DNA, the CDR3 is TGTGCCAGCAGTATGGCTAGCCCTACCCCTGAGCAGTTCTTC. It yields the protein CASSMASPTPEQFF.

This clone was seen a handful of times. The chain combines TRBV13 with TRBJ2-7; tentatively, D is TRBD1 (6 bases). Trimming stripped 5 bases from V and 9 bases from J, with 20 bases between. The CDR3 sequence is 14 residues long. CDR1 is PRHDT, CDR2 FYEKMQ, per germline (reference sequence). CDR3 amino acids: CASSPTGILTGQYF. Here the CDR3 DNA reads TGTGCCAGCAGCCCAACAGGGATCCTGACGGGGCAGTACTTC.

The chain has TRBV7-8 and TRBJ2-1; 13 bases match TRBD2. Germline V gene lookup returns CDR1 SGHVS and CDR2 FQNEAQ. With V trimmed by 4 bases and J by 7 bases, 7 bases remained unmatched. The CDR3 has 16 residues. In DNA form, the CDR3 reads TGTGCCAGCAGCTGGACTAGCGGGGGTATTCAGAATGAGCAGTTCTTC. It specifies CASSWTSGGIQNEQFF. Full variable domain (missing parts from reference TRBV7-8 and TRBJ2-1): GAGVSQSPRYKVAKRGQDVALRCDPISGHVSLFWYQQALGQGPEFLTYFQNEAQLDKSGLPSDRFFAERPEGSVSTLKIQRTQQEDSAVYLCASSWTSGGIQNEQFFGPGTRLTVL.